A single sample is the source of the 15 T cell receptor beta chains below, sequenced in a study of T cells after yellow fever vaccination. TCRdb analysed the 5' RACE reads with MiXCR anew, one entry per CDR3 protein. The sample includes roughly 170,000 distinct CDR3 sequences, approximately 6% of them seen just once. Specimen: CD4+ T cells sorted from PBMCs, collected on the day of the first yellow fever vaccination. These receptors originate from a man aged 18 to 30 who received the YFV17D yellow fever vaccine.

This clonotype was seen more than once but under ten times. The CDR3 loop is CASSLVWTGAVRTEAFF. CDR3 coding DNA: TGCGCCAGCAGCTTGGTATGGACAGGAGCCGTTCGCACTGAAGCTTTCTTT. This chain joins TRBV5-1 and TRBJ1-1; 7 bases match TRBD1. Germline CDR1 SGHRS, CDR2 YFSETQ. V dropped 0 bases and J dropped 4; count of bases not matched to a gene: 12. The CDR3 is 17 amino acids.

This clonotype was observed many times. The chain recombines TRBV4-2 with TRBJ2-3, with 8 bases aligning to TRBD2. Germline CDR1 is LGHNA and CDR2 is YNFKEQ. The trim removed 0 bases at V and 4 bases at J, leaving 9 bases unmatched. The CDR3 runs to 17 residues. The CDR3 DNA sequence: TGTGCCAGCAGCCAAGATCTTGGGCTAGCGGGTCCAGATACGCAGTATTTT. Translated, it gives CASSQDLGLAGPDTQYF.

At least ten counts were recorded for this clonotype. In DNA, the CDR3 is TGTGCCAGCTCACCGACCGGACAGGTTCTTAACACTGAAGCTTTCTTT. Translating it yields CASSPTGQVLNTEAFF. The chain employs TRBV18 and TRBJ1-1, with 7 bases aligning to TRBD1. The CDR3 has 16 residues. The germline gives CDR1 KGHSH, CDR2 LQKENI. The J segment lost 2 bases and the V segment lost 3 bases, leaving 9 bases of the junction unmatched.

This clonotype appeared a few times. The J gene is TRBJ1-6, the V gene TRBV18; D unresolved. The CDR3 contains 17 residues. The germline CDR1 and CDR2 sequences are KGHSH and LQKENI. Trimming removed 2 bases at V and 0 bases at J, with 11 bases between. The CDR3 here is CASSPRNRLSYNSPLHF. CDR3 coding DNA: TGTGCCAGCTCACCAAGAAACCGTCTCTCCTATAATTCACCCCTCCACTTT.

The chain combines TRBV9 with TRBJ2-6, with TRBD1 matching 9 bases. This CDR3 contains 18 residues. Germline CDR1 and CDR2: SGDLS and YYNGEE. V was pared by 0 bases and J by 2 bases, with 6 bases of the junction left unmatched. CDR3 sequence: CASSVAGQGIPGANVLTF. The CDR3 DNA follows: TGTGCCAGCAGCGTAGCTGGACAGGGGATCCCTGGGGCCAACGTCCTGACTTTC. The complete variable domain, with remaining parts taken from reference TRBV9 and TRBJ2-6, reads DSGVTQTPKHLITATGQRVTLRCSPRSGDLSVYWYQQSLDQGLQFLIQYYNGEERAKGNILERFSAQQFPDLHSELNLSSLELGDSALYFCASSVAGQGIPGANVLTFGAGSRLTVL.

This clonotype was detected many times. The rearrangement joins TRBV18 to TRBJ2-7; D may be TRBD1 (6 bases). Germline assignment: CDR1 KGHSH and CDR2 LQKENI. This CDR3 is built from 15 residues. V gave up 1 base and J gave up 3 bases, with 13 bases separating them. The CDR3 DNA reads TGTGCCAGCTCACCACAAACCGGGACACTCTACGAGCAGTACGTC. Protein: CASSPQTGTLYEQYV.

At least ten counts were recorded for this clonotype. The J gene is TRBJ1-6, the V gene TRBV10-3; D is ambiguous. The V gene's germline CDR1 is ENHRY and CDR2 SYGVKD. This CDR3 has 15 amino acids. V was pared by 6 bases and J by 6 bases, with 15 bases between. This CDR3 reads CAIRKTDIRNSPLHF. The CDR3, as DNA: TGTGCCATCAGGAAAACCGACATCCGTAATTCACCCCTCCACTTT.

In its sample, this clonotype was seen many times. The chain joins TRBV5-1 to TRBJ2-2; TRBD2 might be the D (6 bases). Germline assignment: CDR1 SGHRS and CDR2 YFSETQ. The ends were cut back, 2 bases at V and 7 bases at J, with 15 bases in the middle. The CDR3 totals 15 residues. The CDR3, as DNA: TGCGCCAGCAGCTTCCGGAGGGGCATAGACGGGGAGCTGTTTTTT. This sequence encodes CASSFRRGIDGELFF.

This clonotype was picked up many times. DNA of the CDR3: TGCGCCAGCAGCTTGGGCCAGGGGGATGGCTATGGCTACACCTTC. It codes for CASSLGQGDGYGYTF. This chain uses TRBV5-1 with TRBJ1-2; 7 bases match TRBD1. This CDR3 has 15 amino acids. V shed 0 bases, J shed 4 bases, and the junction held 6 bases outside the gene matches. The germline gives CDR1 SGHRS, CDR2 YFSETQ. Complete variable domain (other parts from reference TRBV5-1 and TRBJ1-2): KAGVTQTPRYLIKTRGQQVTLSCSPISGHRSVSWYQQTPGQGLQFLFEYFSETQRNKGNFPGRFSGRQFSNSRSEMNVSTLELGDSALYLCASSLGQGDGYGYTFGSGTRLTVV.

There are many counts of this clonotype. The chain joins TRBV19 to TRBJ2-3, with D perhaps TRBD1 or TRBD2 (5 bases each). The CDR3 runs to 17 residues. Trimming stripped 5 bases from V and 4 bases from J, with 22 bases between. CDR1 is LNHDA, CDR2 SQIVND, per germline (reference sequence). The CDR3 bases are TGTGCCAGTAGTCCCCGGTTTCTGGGGGTGGGTCCAGATACGCAGTATTTT. This sequence encodes CASSPRFLGVGPDTQYF.

About this clonotype itself: Just one base apart from a much larger clone, this may be a read error. The chain joins TRBV6-4 to TRBJ2-3, with D perhaps matching TRBD1 (6 bases). The J call may be incorrect, as the DNA end agrees better with TRBJ1-5. Germline V lookup: CDR1 MRHNA, CDR2 SNTAGT. The CDR3 has 14 residues. CDR3 sequence: CASSRGINTDTQHF. Here the CDR3 DNA reads TGTGCCAGCAGTAGGGGGATTAACACAGATACGCAGCATTTT.

This clonotype was counted a few times. The chain employs TRBV20-1 and TRBJ2-7; 9 bases match TRBD1. This CDR3 is built from 16 residues. Germline CDR1 is DFQATT and CDR2 is SNEGSKA (reference sequence). J was trimmed by 2 bases and V by 0 bases; bases with no gene match: 8. The chain's CDR3 is CSARDEVDRGTYEQYF. The CDR3 coding sequence is TGCAGTGCTAGAGATGAGGTGGACAGGGGCACCTACGAGCAGTACTTC.

This clonotype occurred a few times. The rearrangement joins TRBV12-3 or TRBV12-4 to TRBJ1-1; no clear D. This CDR3 spans 14 amino acids. V lost 2 bases, J lost 4 bases, and 11 bases lay in between. As DNA, the CDR3 is TGTGCCAGCAGTTTATTTGAGAAAGGCACTGAAGCTTTCTTT. It yields the protein CASSLFEKGTEAFF.

This clonotype was detected many times. This chain links TRBV30 with TRBJ2-3; 11 positions match TRBD2. The CDR3 sequence is 16 residues long. V lost 1 base and J lost 2; bases outside the gene matches: 5. Germline V gene sequence: CDR1 GTSNPN, CDR2 SVGIG (reference sequence). The CDR3 region is CAWSDGLAGNTDTQYF. The CDR3 bases are TGTGCCTGGAGTGACGGACTAGCGGGCAACACAGATACGCAGTATTTT.

The rearrangement links TRBV5-1 to TRBJ1-1, with D possibly matching TRBD1 (6 bases). With 4 bases removed from V and 3 bases from J, the gap between germline ends came to 13 bases. The CDR3 spans 14 residues. The germline V gene encodes CDR1 SGHRS and CDR2 YFSETQ. The CDR3 here is CASSRGGVDTEAFF. In nucleotides, the CDR3 is TGCGCCAGCAGCCGCGGGGGCGTCGACACTGAAGCTTTCTTT.